Described below is a single T cell receptor beta chain sequence and its context. CD8+ and CD4+ T cells from blood underwent TCR beta sequencing. An input of 0.5 to 1 ug of RNA was subjected to reverse transcription using random hexamers. MiXCR was run by TCRdb on the immunoSEQ multiplex PCR reads, yielding one entry per CDR3 protein. The table has about 170,000 distinct CDR3 sequences, over 85% seen once. These data originate in a study of CD8 T cells in Susac syndrome. J gave up 0 bases and V 3 bases, and 18 bases lay outside the gene matches. The germline V gene encodes CDR1 SGDLS and CDR2 YYNGEE. The CDR3 covers 21 residues.

Source material: CD4+ T cells from PBMCs. This TCR was recovered from a human donor with multiple sclerosis. The V gene is TRBV9, the J gene TRBJ2-5; TRBD2 agrees at 12 bases. DNA of the CDR3: TGTGCCAGCAGCGCCGGACTAGCGGGGCGCCAGCCCAGGGAGTACCAAGAGACCCAGTACTTC. It is translated as CASSAGLAGRQPREYQETQYF.